Below, 26 T cell receptor beta chains from the same sample are listed, as sequenced in a study of blood T cell repertoires in COVID-19. Clones were read by immunoSEQ multiplex PCR, and TCRdb kept only the in-frame ones, dropping some. This sample carries about 160,000 clones, over 70% of them seen once, and the ten largest clones take roughly 3.1%. Material for sequencing was peripheral blood. These TCRs come from a man in his 70s with acute or convalescent COVID-19.

The rearrangement links TRBV5-4 to TRBJ1-5; no firm D call. CDR3 size: 12 residues. Germline V lookup: CDR1 SGHNT, CDR2 YYREEE (reference sequence). Trimming cost V 4 bases and J 10 bases, with 12 bases left between them. Here the CDR3 reads CASSVHPGPQHF. CDR3 in DNA: TGTGCCAGCAGCGTACACCCAGGCCCCCAGCATTTT.

The chain uses TRBV2 and TRBJ1-1; 8 bases agree with TRBD1. This CDR3 has 14 residues. V lost 7 bases to trimming and J lost 3 bases; unmatched junction nucleotides: 7. Germline V lookup: CDR1 SNHLY, CDR2 FYNNEI. The CDR3 coding sequence is TGTGCCAGCATGGACAGGGTGGGATACACTGAAGCTTTCTTT. Translated, it gives CASMDRVGYTEAFF.

Only one count was recorded for this clone. V usage is TRBV6-5 and J usage is TRBJ2-7, with a tentative D call TRBD2 (5 bases). The germline V gene encodes CDR1 MNHEY and CDR2 SVGAGI. V was pared by 8 bases and J by 7 bases, with 12 bases between. This CDR3 has 11 amino acids. In nucleotides, the CDR3 is TGTGCCAGCGGGAGTGCTGGGGAGCAGTACTTC. Translated, it gives CASGSAGEQYF.

This chain links TRBV5-1 with TRBJ2-1; the D gene is possibly TRBD2 (5 bases). The V gene lost 0 bases and the J gene lost 1 base, with 11 bases spanning the gap. This CDR3 has 16 residues. CDR1 is SGHRS and CDR2 is YFSETQ in the germline V gene. This CDR3 is CASSLAGVHSYNEQFF. CDR3 coding DNA: TGCGCCAGCAGCTTGGCCGGGGTACATTCCTACAATGAGCAGTTCTTC.

The chain carries TRBV4-3 and TRBJ2-2, with 8 bases matching TRBD2. Trimming removed 0 bases from V and 4 bases from J; junction bases left unmatched: 16. Germline CDR1 LGHNA, CDR2 YSLEER. This CDR3 is built from 20 residues. CDR3 nucleotide sequence: TGCGCCAGCAGCCAAGATCGCGGGGATAGCGGGGTACTCGGCACCGGGGAGCTGTTTTTT. Translation: CASSQDRGDSGVLGTGELFF.

This clone has just a few counts. V usage is TRBV5-4 and J usage is TRBJ2-2, with 8 nucleotides matching TRBD2. The junction had 2 bases not matched to a gene; V was cut back by 4 bases and J by 0 bases. Germline V CDR1 and CDR2: SGHNT, YYREEE (reference sequence). This CDR3 is built from 15 residues. The CDR3 sequence: CASSPGGANTGELFF. As DNA, the CDR3 is TGTGCCAGCAGCCCCGGGGGGGCGAACACCGGGGAGCTGTTTTTT.

The genes are TRBV12-3 or TRBV12-4 and TRBJ2-3; possible D gene TRBD2, 6 bases. CDR3 length: 13 amino acids. The V end lost 6 bases, the J end lost 2 bases, and 9 bases lay between the germline ends. CDR3 DNA sequence: TGTGCCAGCAGCCGGCGGGACACAGATACGCAGTATTTT. Amino acid sequence: CASSRRDTDTQYF.

The chain has TRBV12-3 or TRBV12-4 and TRBJ1-6; the D is unclear. Trimming left V 3 bases short and J 7 bases short, with 7 bases between. The CDR3 is made up of 13 amino acids. The CDR3: CASSLRKNSPLHF. Here the CDR3 DNA reads TGTGCCAGCAGTTTGCGGAAGAATTCACCCCTCCACTTT.

The rearrangement joins TRBV7-6 to TRBJ2-5; 10 bases fit TRBD2. CDR1 and CDR2 from the germline V gene are SGHVS and FNYEAQ. V dropped 5 bases and J dropped 1; count of bases not matched to a gene: 4. CDR3 length: 15 residues. CDR3 nucleotides: TGTGCCAGCAGCGCTTCTAGCGGGGGCCAAGAGACCCAGTACTTC. Translation: CASSASSGGQETQYF.

The chain carries TRBV4-2 and TRBJ2-3, with TRBD1 matching 7 bases. The V gene's germline CDR1 is LGHNA and CDR2 YNFKEQ. The CDR3 runs to 15 residues. The ends lost 3 bases at V and 0 bases at J; junction bases unmatched: 3. The CDR3 spells CASSQQGQSTDTQYF. CDR3 in DNA: TGTGCCAGCAGCCAGCAGGGACAGAGCACAGATACGCAGTATTTT.

V gene TRBV5-1 combines with J gene TRBJ1-5; maybe TRBD1 (5 bases). The V gene lost 0 bases and the J gene lost 8 bases, with 9 bases spanning the gap. CDR3 length: 13 residues. Germline CDR1 reads SGHRS; CDR2 reads YFSETQ. CDR3 coding DNA: TGCGCCAGCAGCTTGGATTCCAGGGAGCCCCAGCATTTT. Its protein product is CASSLDSREPQHF.

This chain uses TRBV2 with TRBJ1-2; TRBD1 agrees at 10 bases. Germline V gene sequence: CDR1 SNHLY, CDR2 FYNNEI. This CDR3 has 14 amino acids. The V and J ends lost 5 bases and 4 bases, in that order; junction bases with no gene match: 4. This chain's CDR3 is CASSTGTGAYGYTF. CDR3 DNA: TGTGCCAGCAGTACCGGGACAGGGGCCTATGGCTACACCTTC.

The chain recombines TRBV6-5 with TRBJ1-2; 8 bases line up with TRBD1. Germline V gene data show CDR1 as MNHEY and CDR2 as SVGAGI. There are 15 residues in the CDR3. Trimming cost V 0 bases and J 7 bases; bases outside gene matches: 7. CDR3 in DNA: TGTGCCAGCAGTTACTCAAGCGACAGGGGTTCTGGCTACACCTTC. Amino acid sequence: CASSYSSDRGSGYTF.

The chain joins TRBV6-5 to TRBJ1-2; 9 bases are a match to TRBD1. Germline CDR1 is MNHEY and CDR2 is SVGAGI. This CDR3 contains 13 residues. With V trimmed by 6 bases and J by 4 bases, 3 bases remained unmatched. The CDR3 region is CASRLTGGYGYTF. The CDR3 nucleotides are TGTGCCAGCAGGCTGACAGGGGGCTATGGCTACACCTTC.

V and J are TRBV10-3 and TRBJ1-5; D call uncertain. With 10 bases removed from V and 0 bases from J, the gap between germline ends came to 13 bases. Germline V gene sequence: CDR1 ENHRY, CDR2 SYGVKD. CDR3 length: 14 residues. CDR3 DNA sequence: TGTGCCACCGCGGAGACCAGTAGCAATCAGCCCCAGCATTTT. Amino acids: CATAETSSNQPQHF.

The J gene is TRBJ1-5, the V gene TRBV18, with 9 positions matching TRBD1. This CDR3 is 15 amino acids long. The ends lost 6 bases at V and 6 bases at J; junction bases unmatched: 9. Germline CDR1 KGHSH, CDR2 LQKENI. The DNA of the CDR3 is TGTGCCAGCTCTATACAGGGGGCATTGGGTCAGCCCCAGCATTTT. This sequence encodes CASSIQGALGQPQHF.

The chain has TRBV5-8 and TRBJ2-5; 9 bases line up with TRBD1. This CDR3 comprises 15 residues. The germline V gene encodes CDR1 SGHTS and CDR2 YDEGEE. The V gene end was trimmed by 2 bases and the J gene end by 5 bases; junction bases not matched to a gene: 7. The CDR3, as DNA: TGTGCCAGCAGCTTCCTGGGACAGGGAGGCGAGACCCAGTACTTC. Its translation: CASSFLGQGGETQYF.

This sequence joins TRBV4-1 and TRBJ1-4; TRBD1 agrees at 7 bases. CDR3 length: 16 amino acids. V was pared by 3 bases and J by 5 bases, with 9 bases of the junction left unmatched. Germline V gene data show CDR1 as MGHRA and CDR2 as YSYEKL. For the CDR3, the DNA is TGCGCCAGCAGCCAGGGGACAGCAGTACTAAATGAAAAACTGTTTTTT. It codes for CASSQGTAVLNEKLFF.

The V and J genes are TRBV7-2 and TRBJ2-1; D not certain. Per germline, CDR1 SGHTA and CDR2 FQGNSA. Trimming stripped 5 bases from V and 5 bases from J, with 13 bases between. The CDR3 has 14 residues. CDR3 in amino acids: CASSPAGNNNEQFF. CDR3 nucleotides: TGTGCCAGCAGCCCAGCAGGCAACAACAATGAGCAGTTCTTC.

The rearrangement uses TRBV9 and TRBJ2-2; 10 bases align to TRBD2. V lost 6 bases, J lost 4 bases, and 6 bases stayed unmatched. CDR1 and CDR2 (germline): SGDLS, YYNGEE. The CDR3 consists of 15 residues. This chain's CDR3 is CASNLAGDFTGELFF. CDR3 DNA sequence: TGTGCCAGCAACCTAGCGGGAGATTTCACCGGGGAGCTGTTTTTT.

As for this clone: Germline and junction disagree at one end, which may indicate a read error. The rearrangement joins TRBV13 to TRBJ2-3; maybe TRBD2 (5 bases). The germline gives CDR1 PRHDT, CDR2 FYEKMQ (reference sequence). The CDR3 spans 11 residues. The chain's CDR3 is CASSSLADPRF. CDR3 sequence (DNA): TGTGCCAGCAGCTCGCTAGCCGACCCCCGCTTT.

V and J are TRBV11-2 and TRBJ2-3; D remains ambiguous. Between the trimmed V and J ends, which lost 4 bases and 4 bases, there was a span of 6 bases. Germline CDR1 is SGHAT and CDR2 is FQNNGV. This CDR3 comprises 12 residues. This CDR3 is CASSYSSDTQYF. Written as DNA, the CDR3 is TGTGCCAGCAGCTACTCATCAGATACGCAGTATTTT.

This clone showed up just a few times. The CDR3 DNA reads as TGTGCCAGTAGTATACTCGACTTCAAGTCAGACTACAATGAGCAGTTCTTC. Translated: CASSILDFKSDYNEQFF. The V and J genes are TRBV19 and TRBJ2-1; the D is unclear. Deletions cut 2 bases from V and 3 bases from J, with 17 bases between. CDR1 LNHDA and CDR2 SQIVND come from the germline V gene (reference sequence). The CDR3 extends over 17 amino acids.

The chain is built from TRBV19 and TRBJ2-1; 15 nucleotides align to TRBD2. This CDR3 contains 19 residues. Trimming removed 1 base from V and 2 bases from J; junction bases left unmatched: 6. Germline V gene data show CDR1 as LNHDA and CDR2 as SQIVND (reference sequence). CDR3 nucleotides: TGTGCCAGTAGTATAGCGGGACTAGCGGGGGGCCGTACCTACAATGAGCAGTTCTTC. It yields the protein CASSIAGLAGGRTYNEQFF.

The genes are TRBV24-1 and TRBJ1-2; 8 bases agree with TRBD1. CDR1 is KGHDR and CDR2 is SFDVKD in the germline V gene. V lost 4 bases, J lost 7 bases, and 10 bases stayed unmatched. The CDR3 runs 15 residues. CDR3 DNA: TGTGCCACCAGTGACCCGCAGGGGGCGACCCTTGGCTACACCTTC. This gives the protein CATSDPQGATLGYTF.

This chain connects TRBV5-1 to TRBJ1-2, with 7 bases fitting TRBD1. V lost 2 bases, J lost 2 bases, and 3 bases stayed unmatched. Germline CDR1 is SGHRS and CDR2 is YFSETQ. The CDR3 contains 14 residues. The CDR3 coding sequence is TGCGCCAGCAGCTTACCGGGACAGAACTATGGCTACACCTTC. This encodes CASSLPGQNYGYTF.